Each of the 11 T cell receptor beta chains below was sequenced from the same sample in a study of blood T cell repertoires in COVID-19. Here immunoSEQ multiplex PCR was the method, and the copy in TCRdb shows in-frame clones only, minus some. This sample carries approximately 120,000 clones, over 75% of them seen once, and the ten largest clones take 27%. Sequencing was done on a sample of peripheral blood. The origin of the receptors is a woman older than 75 with acute or convalescent COVID-19.

In this sample, this clone turned up once. The V and J genes are TRBV9 and TRBJ1-3; no reliable D call. V lost 3 bases and J 12 bases, leaving 19 bases between the germline ends. The CDR3 consists of 14 residues. Per germline, CDR1 SGDLS and CDR2 YYNGEE. The CDR3 region is CASSASTRHEVIYF. The CDR3 nucleotides are TGTGCCAGCAGCGCGAGCACCCGACATGAAGTCATATATTTT.

CDR3 coding DNA: TGCGCCAGCAGCTTGGGTTCGTCAGATACGCAGTATTTT. Translated: CASSLGSSDTQYF. The rearrangement joins TRBV5-1 to TRBJ2-3; D ambiguous. The length of the CDR3 is 13 residues. From germline, CDR1 is SGHRS and CDR2 YFSETQ. Trimming took off 0 bases at V and 4 bases at J, with 6 bases between the two ends.

This clone came up a few times. V usage is TRBV7-2 and J usage is TRBJ1-2; 7 nucleotides line up with TRBD1. V was pared by 5 bases and J by 4 bases, with 4 bases of the junction left unmatched. In germline, CDR1 is SGHTA, CDR2 FQGNSA. The CDR3 consists of 13 residues. The CDR3 spells CASSPQGPYGYTF. Here the CDR3 DNA reads TGTGCCAGCAGCCCACAGGGGCCCTATGGCTACACCTTC.

CDR3 coding DNA: TGTGCCAGCAGTTACTCGGCCGGGATCCAGCGAAACACCATATATTTT. It codes for CASSYSAGIQRNTIYF. The chain employs TRBV6-5 and TRBJ1-3; D unclear. The V gene lost 0 bases and the J gene lost 5 bases, with 14 bases spanning the gap. The germline V gene encodes CDR1 MNHEY and CDR2 SVGAGI. The CDR3 length is 16 residues.

V gene TRBV9 combines with J gene TRBJ2-3; the match to TRBD2 covers 8 bases. The length of the CDR3 is 16 residues. V shed 2 bases and J 2 bases; nucleotides not matched to a gene: 7. Germline V gives CDR1 SGDLS, CDR2 YYNGEE. The CDR3 is CASSVGSGDNTDTQYF. For the CDR3, the DNA is TGTGCCAGCAGCGTGGGTAGCGGGGACAACACAGATACGCAGTATTTT.

The J gene is TRBJ1-2, the V gene TRBV11-2; D perhaps matches TRBD1 (6 bases). V lost 0 bases to trimming and J lost 8 bases, with 19 bases between them. There are 16 residues in the CDR3. In germline, CDR1 is SGHAT, CDR2 FQNNGV. In DNA, the CDR3 is TGTGCCAGCAGCTTAGATCTAACTGGGGGCGAAGCAGGCTACACCTTC. Translation: CASSLDLTGGEAGYTF.

The rearrangement joins TRBV6-5 to TRBJ1-1, with 7 positions matching TRBD1. The V gene's germline CDR1 is MNHEY and CDR2 SVGAGI. The CDR3 has 14 amino acids. V lost 6 bases, J lost 0 bases, and 4 bases stayed unmatched. The CDR3 nucleotides are TGTGCCAGCAGCCCCGGGACAGTGAACACTGAAGCTTTCTTT. Translated: CASSPGTVNTEAFF.

The chain joins TRBV5-4 to TRBJ1-1; tentatively, D is TRBD1 (6 bases). The CDR3 extends over 12 amino acids. Trimming left V 7 bases short and J 0 bases short, with 7 bases between. Germline V gene data show CDR1 as SGHNT and CDR2 as YYREEE (reference sequence). This chain's CDR3 is CASGGMNTEAFF. The CDR3 DNA follows: TGTGCCAGCGGGGGCATGAACACTGAAGCTTTCTTT.

This sequence joins TRBV10-3 and TRBJ2-2; D uncertain. The germline V and J ends were trimmed by 2 bases and 0 bases, with 16 bases remaining between them. The CDR3 is 18 amino acids. The V gene's germline CDR1 is ENHRY and CDR2 SYGVKD. CDR3 loop: CAISEIRHSLANTGELFF. In DNA form, the CDR3 reads TGTGCCATCAGTGAGATTAGACATTCGCTCGCGAACACCGGGGAGCTGTTTTTT.

There are a few counts of this clone. The chain is built from TRBV2 and TRBJ1-1, with a possible D match to TRBD1 (6 bases). The CDR3 has 14 amino acids. V was clipped by 0 bases and J by 4 bases, with 9 bases between them. Germline V gene lookup returns CDR1 SNHLY and CDR2 FYNNEI. CDR3 residues: CASSEAGGGTEAFF. The CDR3 DNA reads TGTGCCAGCAGTGAAGCAGGGGGGGGCACTGAAGCTTTCTTT.

J is TRBJ1-5 and V is TRBV12-3 or TRBV12-4, with D tentatively TRBD1 (5 bases). The CDR3 consists of 11 residues. V was pared by 6 bases and J by 7 bases, with 7 bases between. CDR3 region: CASSGGQPQHF. The CDR3, as DNA: TGTGCCAGCAGCGGGGGACAGCCCCAGCATTTT.